This entry lists 24 T cell receptor beta chains sequenced from one sample in a study of T cell changes during pregnancy in multiple sclerosis. Data came from immunoSEQ multiplex PCR; TCRdb stores just in-frame clones and leaves some out. The table records around 48,000 clones, 85% to 95% of them present only once. The sequencing here drew on CD4+ T cells from peripheral blood mononuclear cells, taken in the second trimester of pregnancy. These receptors came from a female donor in good health, enrolled as a control in a pregnancy study.

Notes on this clone: Its ends do not fully match the called genes, so a read error is possible. V gene TRBV7-7 combines with J gene TRBJ2-5, with 7 bases matching TRBD1. The CDR3 has 13 residues. CDR1 is SSHAT, CDR2 FNYEAQ, per germline (reference sequence). In DNA form, the CDR3 reads TGTGCTAGCAGCTTGGGGACAGCAGAGACCCAGTACTTC. Protein: CASSLGTAETQYF.

The chain employs TRBV27 and TRBJ1-6; 9 bases map to TRBD1. The junction had 4 bases not matched to a gene; V was cut back by 6 bases and J by 7 bases. Germline loops: CDR1 MNHEY, CDR2 SMNVEV (reference sequence). The CDR3 is 14 residues long. This CDR3 is CASRMTGGNSPLHF. CDR3 DNA sequence: TGTGCCAGCAGGATGACAGGGGGGAATTCACCCCTCCACTTT.

This sequence joins TRBV6-1 and TRBJ1-1; perhaps TRBD1 as D (6 bases). CDR1 is MNHNS, CDR2 SASEGT, per germline. This CDR3 is built from 15 residues. Deletions cut 2 bases from V and 4 bases from J, with 14 bases between. The CDR3 is CASSEPFRGFTEAFF. The CDR3 DNA reads TGTGCCAGCAGTGAACCTTTCAGGGGTTTCACTGAAGCTTTCTTT.

V usage is TRBV11-2 and J usage is TRBJ1-6; the D is unclear. Between the trimmed V and J ends, which lost 1 base and 5 bases, there was a span of 18 bases. Per germline, CDR1 SGHAT and CDR2 FQNNGV. This CDR3 is 18 amino acids long. The DNA for the CDR3 is TGTGCCAGCAGCTTAGGCCGACTCTTAGAAAAAAATAATTCACCCCTCCACTTT. This codes for CASSLGRLLEKNNSPLHF.

CDR3 protein: CASYTSGGRTEAFF. The CDR3 DNA reads as TGTGCCAGTTACACGTCAGGGGGCCGTACTGAAGCTTTCTTT. The chain is built from TRBV19 and TRBJ1-1; TRBD1 agrees at 8 bases. Germline loops: CDR1 LNHDA, CDR2 SQIVND (reference sequence). This CDR3 has 14 amino acids. After removal of 8 bases from V and 5 bases from J, the junction contained 10 bases not matched to a gene.

J is TRBJ2-3 and V is TRBV5-6; the D gene is possibly TRBD1 (6 bases). With 0 bases removed from V and 5 bases from J, the gap between germline ends came to 13 bases. The germline V gene has CDR1 SGHDT and CDR2 YYEEEE. CDR3 length: 15 residues. The CDR3 reads CASSLGAGEIDTQYF. CDR3 bases: TGTGCCAGCAGCTTGGGTGCAGGGGAGATAGATACGCAGTATTTT.

J is TRBJ2-7 and V is TRBV18; 11 bases align to TRBD1. This CDR3 spans 14 amino acids. V lost 4 bases and J lost 4; bases outside the gene matches: 3. The germline V gene encodes CDR1 KGHSH and CDR2 LQKENI. This CDR3 reads CASSRGQGGYEQYF. The DNA for the CDR3 is TGTGCCAGCTCACGGGGACAGGGGGGATACGAGCAGTACTTC.

This rearrangement joins TRBV9 to TRBJ1-2, with 12 bases matching TRBD1. The CDR3 is 18 amino acids. The germline gives CDR1 SGDLS, CDR2 YYNGEE. Trimming at V came to 4 bases and at J to 8 bases, leaving 18 bases not matched to a gene. CDR3 nucleotides: TGTGCCAGCAGCTTCGACCCGGGACAGGGGGCTGGGGCGGAAGGCTACACCTTC. Protein sequence: CASSFDPGQGAGAEGYTF.

This chain connects TRBV5-4 to TRBJ2-5; 9 bases align to TRBD2. The CDR3 loop spans 18 amino acids. V dropped 4 bases and J dropped 5; count of bases not matched to a gene: 18. CDR1 is SGHNT and CDR2 is YYREEE in the germline V gene (reference sequence). DNA of the CDR3: TGTGCCAGCAGCGCAGGAGGGCGGGGGGGCACTGGGAGGGAGACCCAGTACTTC. Translated, it gives CASSAGGRGGTGRETQYF.

This chain connects TRBV7-3 to TRBJ2-2; maybe TRBD2 (6 bases). V shed 2 bases and J shed 1 base, with 8 bases lying between them. In germline, CDR1 is SGHTA, CDR2 FQGTGA. The CDR3 has 15 amino acids. CDR3 bases: TGTGCCAGCAGCTTAGGGCGGGGGAACACCGGGGAGCTGTTTTTT. It codes for CASSLGRGNTGELFF.

This chain joins TRBV5-1 and TRBJ2-1; no reliable D call. From germline, CDR1 is SGHRS and CDR2 YFSETQ. The V end was cut by 4 bases, the J end by 0 bases, with 11 bases between. The CDR3 runs 15 residues. The CDR3 region is CASSPAASSYNEQFF. CDR3 nucleotide sequence: TGCGCCAGCAGCCCTGCTGCTAGCTCCTACAATGAGCAGTTCTTC.

A word on this clone: The germline gene is not matched at one end of the junction; a read error may be the cause. This chain joins TRBV5-1 and TRBJ2-5, with 8 bases lining up with TRBD1. The germline V gene encodes CDR1 SGHRS and CDR2 YFSETQ. The CDR3 is made up of 15 amino acids. CDR3 loop: CASSAGQGGLEAQYF. Here the CDR3 DNA reads TGCGCCAGCAGCGCTGGACAGGGAGGTTTAGAGGCCCAGTACTTC.

J is TRBJ2-1 and V is TRBV6-5; the D gene is possibly TRBD1 (6 bases). CDR1 MNHEY and CDR2 SVGAGI come from the germline V gene. CDR3 size: 13 residues. V was pared by 7 bases and J by 9 bases, with 16 bases between. The CDR3 loop is CASNRQAGGEQFF. CDR3 coding DNA: TGTGCCAGCAACAGACAGGCTGGGGGTGAGCAGTTCTTC.

The chain's CDR3 is CASSRQGGTGANVLTF. The CDR3 DNA reads as TGTGCCAGCAGTAGACAGGGAGGAACTGGGGCCAACGTCCTGACTTTC. The chain carries TRBV2 and TRBJ2-6; D perhaps matches TRBD1 (7 bases). The length of the CDR3 is 16 residues. Germline V gives CDR1 SNHLY, CDR2 FYNNEI. Trimming stripped 5 bases from V and 2 bases from J, with 13 bases between.

The chain links TRBV19 to TRBJ1-2; D is unresolved. The CDR3 totals 11 residues. V gave up 3 bases and J gave up 9 bases, with 8 bases separating them. Germline loops: CDR1 LNHDA, CDR2 SQIVND (reference sequence). CDR3 protein: CASSIAKRYTF. CDR3 DNA: TGTGCCAGTAGTATCGCGAAGCGCTACACCTTC.

The CDR3 bases are TGTGCCAGCAGTTTATGGGCAGCCTACGAGCAGTACTTC. It codes for CASSLWAAYEQYF. This chain joins TRBV28 and TRBJ2-7; D is unclear. The CDR3 loop spans 13 amino acids. Germline CDR1 is MDHEN and CDR2 is SYDVKM. Trimming removed 0 bases at V and 2 bases at J, with 5 bases between.

Concerning this clone itself: One end of the junction is discordant with germline, which a read error may explain. V gene TRBV12-5 combines with J gene TRBJ2-5; 9 bases agree with TRBD2. The CDR3 spans 13 residues. CDR1 is LGHNT and CDR2 is FRNRAP in the germline V gene. The CDR3 sequence: CASGVAGAETQYF. For the CDR3, the DNA is TGTGCTAGTGGAGTAGCGGGAGCGGAGACTCAGTACTTC.

The V and J genes are TRBV5-8 and TRBJ2-4; 8 positions agree with TRBD2. V gave up 5 bases and J gave up 6 bases; unmatched junction bases: 16. Germline CDR1 reads SGHTS; CDR2 reads YDEGEE. The CDR3 runs to 17 residues. CDR3 in amino acids: CASRDGAGGLPGNIQYF. As DNA, the CDR3 is TGTGCCAGCAGGGATGGGGCGGGGGGACTCCCGGGAAACATTCAGTACTTC. The variable domain in full, with the rest retrieved from reference TRBV5-8 and TRBJ2-4, is EAGVTQSPTHLIKTRGQQATLRCSPISGHTSVYWYQQALGLGLQFLLWYDEGEERNRGNFPPRFSGRQFPNYSSELNVNALELEDSALYLCASRDGAGGLPGNIQYFGAGTRLSVL.

As to this clone: Other DNA sequences in the sample encode the same CDR3. CDR3 nucleotide sequence: TGTGCCAGCAGCTGGGGACAGCGTCCTAACTATGGCTACACCTTC. This translates into CASSWGQRPNYGYTF. This chain connects TRBV5-6 to TRBJ1-2, with 7 bases lining up with TRBD1. This CDR3 region has 15 residues. The germline CDR1 and CDR2 sequences are SGHDT and YYEEEE. The V gene end was trimmed by 3 bases and the J gene end by 0 bases; junction bases not matched to a gene: 5.

J is TRBJ1-2 and V is TRBV5-8; D might be TRBD1 (6 bases). The CDR3 totals 13 residues. CDR1 is SGHTS, CDR2 YDEGEE, per germline. The V end was cut by 3 bases, the J end by 4 bases, with 10 bases between. CDR3 sequence reads: CASSSGEGYGYTF. DNA for the CDR3: TGTGCCAGCAGCTCAGGGGAGGGCTATGGCTACACCTTC.

V and J are TRBV9 and TRBJ2-7; D perhaps matches TRBD2 (6 bases). Trimming removed 0 bases at V and 2 bases at J, with 12 bases between. The CDR3 has 15 residues. Germline V gene lookup returns CDR1 SGDLS and CDR2 YYNGEE. The CDR3 reads CASSVDQRATYEQYF. CDR3 nucleotides: TGTGCCAGCAGCGTAGACCAGCGGGCAACCTACGAGCAGTACTTC.

The chain recombines TRBV5-1 with TRBJ2-3, with D possibly being TRBD2 (5 bases). This CDR3 region has 15 residues. Trimming shortened V by 2 bases and J by 3 bases, and 13 bases separated the two germline ends. Looked up from germline, CDR1 is SGHRS and CDR2 is YFSETQ. CDR3 nucleotide sequence: TGCGCCAGCAGCTTCAGTCCGGGCGGGACAGATACGCAGTATTTT. Translating it yields CASSFSPGGTDTQYF.

This clone appeared once. The CDR3 sequence is CASSRFTDPGLSNYGYTF. CDR3 DNA: TGCGCCAGCAGCCGGTTTACAGATCCGGGACTTTCTAACTATGGCTACACCTTC. This chain joins TRBV4-1 and TRBJ1-2; D is possibly TRBD1 (5 bases). This CDR3 spans 18 amino acids. Trimming shortened V by 4 bases and J by 0 bases, and 21 bases separated the two germline ends. Germline V gene data show CDR1 as MGHRA and CDR2 as YSYEKL.

The rearrangement joins TRBV9 to TRBJ2-3; 11 bases fit TRBD2. Germline V lookup: CDR1 SGDLS, CDR2 YYNGEE. Unmatched junction bases numbered 10, after V lost 0 bases and J lost 1 base. The CDR3 is 19 residues long. CDR3: CASSVGIAGGPLRTDTQYF. The CDR3 DNA sequence: TGTGCCAGCAGCGTAGGGATAGCGGGAGGGCCTCTCCGCACAGATACGCAGTATTTT.